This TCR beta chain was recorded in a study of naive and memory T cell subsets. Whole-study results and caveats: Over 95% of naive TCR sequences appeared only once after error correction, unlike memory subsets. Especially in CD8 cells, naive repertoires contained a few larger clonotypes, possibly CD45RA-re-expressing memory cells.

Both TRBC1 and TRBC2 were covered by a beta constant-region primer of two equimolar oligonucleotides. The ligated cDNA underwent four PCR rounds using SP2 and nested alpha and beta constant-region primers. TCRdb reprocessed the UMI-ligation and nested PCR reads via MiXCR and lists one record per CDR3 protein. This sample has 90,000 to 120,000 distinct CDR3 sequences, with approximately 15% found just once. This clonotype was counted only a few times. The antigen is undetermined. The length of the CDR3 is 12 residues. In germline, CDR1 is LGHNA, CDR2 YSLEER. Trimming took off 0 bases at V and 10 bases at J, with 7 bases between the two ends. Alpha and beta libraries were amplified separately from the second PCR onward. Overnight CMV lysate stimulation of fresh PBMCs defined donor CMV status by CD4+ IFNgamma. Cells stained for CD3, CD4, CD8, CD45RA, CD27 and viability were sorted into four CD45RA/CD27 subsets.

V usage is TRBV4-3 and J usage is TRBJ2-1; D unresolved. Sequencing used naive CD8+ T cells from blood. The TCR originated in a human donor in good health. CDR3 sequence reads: CASSQDEREQFF. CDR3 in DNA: TGCGCCAGCAGCCAAGATGAGAGGGAGCAGTTCTTC.